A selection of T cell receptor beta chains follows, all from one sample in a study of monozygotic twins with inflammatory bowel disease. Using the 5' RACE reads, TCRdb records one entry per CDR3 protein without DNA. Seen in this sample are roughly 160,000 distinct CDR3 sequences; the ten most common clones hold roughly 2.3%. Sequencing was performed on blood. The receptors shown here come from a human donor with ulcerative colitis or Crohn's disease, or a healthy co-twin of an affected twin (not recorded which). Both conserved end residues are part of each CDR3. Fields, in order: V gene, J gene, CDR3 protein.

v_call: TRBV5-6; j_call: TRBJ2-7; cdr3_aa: CASSPRGFYEQYF
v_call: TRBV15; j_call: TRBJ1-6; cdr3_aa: CATSRGWDGSALHF
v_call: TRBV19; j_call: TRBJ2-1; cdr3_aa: CASSIALAGYNEQFF
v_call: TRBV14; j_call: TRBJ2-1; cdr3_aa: CASRAGLAGGSYNEQFF
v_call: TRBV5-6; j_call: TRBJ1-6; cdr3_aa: CASSLRGYNSPLHF
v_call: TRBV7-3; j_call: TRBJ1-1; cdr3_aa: CASSSSYRGQAFF
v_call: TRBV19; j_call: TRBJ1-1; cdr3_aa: CATEDRNTEAFF
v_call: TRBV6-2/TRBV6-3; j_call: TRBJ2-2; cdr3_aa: CASSGPAAGELFF
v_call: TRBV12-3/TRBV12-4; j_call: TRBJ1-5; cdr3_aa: CAGSGINSNQPQHF
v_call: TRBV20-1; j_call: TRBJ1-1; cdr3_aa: CSARDLRGDTEAFF
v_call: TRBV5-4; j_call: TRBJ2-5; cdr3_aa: CASSSPSVKETQYF
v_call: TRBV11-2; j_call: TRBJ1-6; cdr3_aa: CASSLEPAPPLHF
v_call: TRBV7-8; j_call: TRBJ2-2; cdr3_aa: CASSLVAGGYIGELFF
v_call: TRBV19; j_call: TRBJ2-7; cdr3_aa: CASSPTGGKQYF
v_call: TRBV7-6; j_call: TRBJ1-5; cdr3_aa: CASSLAGKPQHF
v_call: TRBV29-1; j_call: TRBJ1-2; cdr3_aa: CSAGATEAGYTF
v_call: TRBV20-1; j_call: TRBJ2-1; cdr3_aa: CSASQGIAGNEQFF
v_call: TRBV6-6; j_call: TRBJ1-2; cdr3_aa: CASSYTRQDYGYTF
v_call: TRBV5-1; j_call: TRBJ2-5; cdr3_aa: CASSLAHQETQYF
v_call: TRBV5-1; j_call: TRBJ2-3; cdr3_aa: CASSLGAGVVTDTQYF
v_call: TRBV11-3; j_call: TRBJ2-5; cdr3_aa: CASSLGDYQETQYF
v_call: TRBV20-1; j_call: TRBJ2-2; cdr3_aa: CSARDPSGGGELFF
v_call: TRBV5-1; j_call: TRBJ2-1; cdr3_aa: CASSSAGGNEQFF
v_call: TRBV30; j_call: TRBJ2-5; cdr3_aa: CAWGHSGGETQYF
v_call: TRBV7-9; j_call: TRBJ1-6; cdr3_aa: CASSPENSPLHF
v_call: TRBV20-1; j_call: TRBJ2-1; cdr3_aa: CSARDRTSGSHNEQFF
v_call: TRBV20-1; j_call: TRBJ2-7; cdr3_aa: CSARVVSETYEQYF
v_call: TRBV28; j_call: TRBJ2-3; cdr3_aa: CASSPRLAGGRADTQYF
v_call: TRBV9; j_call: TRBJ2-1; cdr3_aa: CASSLSGGRDNEQFF
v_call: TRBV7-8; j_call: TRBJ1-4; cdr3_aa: CASSGRLATNEKLFF
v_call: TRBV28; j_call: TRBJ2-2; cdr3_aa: CASSLYRVRTGELFF